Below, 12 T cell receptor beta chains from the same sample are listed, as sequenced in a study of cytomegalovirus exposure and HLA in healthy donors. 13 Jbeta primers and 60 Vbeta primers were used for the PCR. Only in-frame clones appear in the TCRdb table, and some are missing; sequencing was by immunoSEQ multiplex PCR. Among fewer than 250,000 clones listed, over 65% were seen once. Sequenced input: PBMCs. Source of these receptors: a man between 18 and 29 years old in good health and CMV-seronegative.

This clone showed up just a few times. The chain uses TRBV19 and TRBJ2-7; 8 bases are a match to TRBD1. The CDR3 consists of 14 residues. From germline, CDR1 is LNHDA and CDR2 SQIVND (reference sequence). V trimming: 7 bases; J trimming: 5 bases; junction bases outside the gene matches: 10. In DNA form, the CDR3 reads TGTGCCAGTAAGGGGCGTGACAGGGGCAACGAGCAGTACTTC. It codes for CASKGRDRGNEQYF.

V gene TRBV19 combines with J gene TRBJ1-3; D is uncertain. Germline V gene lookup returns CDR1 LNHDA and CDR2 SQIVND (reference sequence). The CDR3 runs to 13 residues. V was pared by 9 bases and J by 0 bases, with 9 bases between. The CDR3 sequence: CASRQFSGNTIYF. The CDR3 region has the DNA TGTGCCAGCCGACAATTCTCTGGAAACACCATATATTTT.

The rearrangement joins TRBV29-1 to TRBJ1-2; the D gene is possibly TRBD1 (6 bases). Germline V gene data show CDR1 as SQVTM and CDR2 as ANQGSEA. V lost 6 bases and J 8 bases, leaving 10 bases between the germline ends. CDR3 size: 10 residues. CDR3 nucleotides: TGCAGCGTAGGACAGAACGGCTACACCTTC. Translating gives CSVGQNGYTF.

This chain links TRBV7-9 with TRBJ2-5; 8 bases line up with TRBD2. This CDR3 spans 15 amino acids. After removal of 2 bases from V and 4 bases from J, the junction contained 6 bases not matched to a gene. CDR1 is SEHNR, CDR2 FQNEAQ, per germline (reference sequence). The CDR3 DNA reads TGTGCCAGCAGCTTAAGTCGGGAGGGCCCAGAGACCCAGTACTTC. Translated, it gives CASSLSREGPETQYF.

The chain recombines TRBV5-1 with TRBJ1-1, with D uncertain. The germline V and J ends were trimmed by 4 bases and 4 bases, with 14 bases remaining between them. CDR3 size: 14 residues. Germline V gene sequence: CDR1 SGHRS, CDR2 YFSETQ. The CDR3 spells CASSLTGSGTEAFF. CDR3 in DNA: TGCGCCAGCAGCCTCACGGGGAGCGGCACTGAAGCTTTCTTT.

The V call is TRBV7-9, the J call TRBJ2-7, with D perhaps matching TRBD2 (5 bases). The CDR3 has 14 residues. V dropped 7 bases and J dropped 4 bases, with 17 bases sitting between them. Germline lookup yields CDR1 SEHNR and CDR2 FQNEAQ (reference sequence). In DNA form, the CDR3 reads TGTGCCAGCACCCTAACTAAGTGGGAGTACGAGCAGTACTTC. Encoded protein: CASTLTKWEYEQYF.

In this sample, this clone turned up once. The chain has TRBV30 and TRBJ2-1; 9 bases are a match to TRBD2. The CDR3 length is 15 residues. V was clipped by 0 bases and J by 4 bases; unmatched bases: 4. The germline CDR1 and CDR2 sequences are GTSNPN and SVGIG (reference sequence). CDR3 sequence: CAWSVRTSVYNEQFF. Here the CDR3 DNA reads TGTGCCTGGAGTGTTAGGACTAGCGTTTACAATGAGCAGTTCTTC.

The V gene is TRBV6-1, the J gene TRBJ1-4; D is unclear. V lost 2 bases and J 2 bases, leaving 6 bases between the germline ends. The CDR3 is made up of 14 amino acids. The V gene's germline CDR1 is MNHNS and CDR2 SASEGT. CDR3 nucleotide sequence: TGTGCCAGCAGTGAACTGGCCACTAATGAAAAACTGTTTTTT. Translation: CASSELATNEKLFF.

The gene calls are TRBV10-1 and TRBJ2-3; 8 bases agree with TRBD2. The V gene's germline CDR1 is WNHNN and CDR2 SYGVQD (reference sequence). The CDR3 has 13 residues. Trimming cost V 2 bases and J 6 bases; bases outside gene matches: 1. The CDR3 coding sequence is TGCGCCAGCAGTGAGCGGGGGGGTGATACGCAGTATTTT. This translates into CASSERGGDTQYF.

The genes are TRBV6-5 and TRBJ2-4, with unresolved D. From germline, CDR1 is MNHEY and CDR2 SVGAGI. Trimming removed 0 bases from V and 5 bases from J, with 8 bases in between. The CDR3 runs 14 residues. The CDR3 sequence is CASSYSHQENIQYF. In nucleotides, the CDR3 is TGTGCCAGCAGTTACTCGCACCAGGAAAACATTCAGTACTTC.

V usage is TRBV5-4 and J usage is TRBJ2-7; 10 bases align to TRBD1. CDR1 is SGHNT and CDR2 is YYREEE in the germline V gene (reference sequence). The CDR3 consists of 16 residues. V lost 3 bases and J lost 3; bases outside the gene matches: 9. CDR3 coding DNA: TGTGCCAGCAGCTGGGGTTCGGGACAGGGGCTCTACGAGCAGTACTTC. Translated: CASSWGSGQGLYEQYF.

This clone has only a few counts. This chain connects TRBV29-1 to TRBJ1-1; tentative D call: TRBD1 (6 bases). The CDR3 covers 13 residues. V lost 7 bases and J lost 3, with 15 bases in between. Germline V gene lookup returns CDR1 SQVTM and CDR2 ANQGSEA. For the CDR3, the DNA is TGCAGCGCCGTACAGGGTAGAGACACTGAAGCTTTCTTT. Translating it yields CSAVQGRDTEAFF.